These T cell receptor beta chains were read from a single sample in a study of cytomegalovirus exposure and HLA in healthy donors. This table comes from immunoSEQ multiplex PCR, and its TCRdb copy is limited to in-frame clones, with some not included. The sample has 120,000 or so clones; approximately 87% are singletons. What was sequenced was PBMCs. The receptors were sampled from a young man in good health and CMV-seropositive. Both conserved end residues are part of each CDR3. Each record gives: CDR3 length, D gene, clone size, J gene, V gene, CDR3 DNA, CDR3 protein. The D gene is left open where the match is weak. Rows may omit the clone size; those that give it use once, few, many or a size class.

14 TRBD1 NA TRBJ1-2 TRBV11-1 TGTGCCAGCAGCACCCAGACAGGGGGCAATGGCTACACCTTC CASSTQTGGNGYTF
15 NA NA TRBJ2-7 TRBV13 TGTGCCAGCAGCTCCCCCTCGAGAGGGTCCTACGAGCAGTACTTC CASSSPSRGSYEQYF
14 TRBD1 NA TRBJ1-6 TRBV18 TGTGCCAGCTCACCCGGACAGGGAGGTTCACCCCTCCACTTT CASSPGQGGSPLHF
16 NA NA TRBJ1-4 TRBV14 TGTGCCAGCAGCCCCGCGGGAGAGGGGCCCAATGAAAAACTGTTTTTT CASSPAGEGPNEKLFF
14 NA NA TRBJ1-2 TRBV12-5 TGTGCTAGTGGTTTGGGAGGTCCAGCTTATGGCTACACCTTC CASGLGGPAYGYTF
19 NA NA TRBJ2-1 TRBV23-1 TGCGCCAGCAGTCAATCAAGGGAATTAGCGGCAGCTTCGGGCAATGAGCAGTTCTTC CASSQSRELAAASGNEQFF
15 NA few TRBJ1-6 TRBV28 TGTGCCAGCAGTTTGGGGGCCGGCTATAATTCACCCCTCCACTTT CASSLGAGYNSPLHF
16 TRBD2 NA TRBJ2-1 TRBV4-2 TGTGCCAGCAGCCAAGATCAGCGGGGGGGCCACAATGAGCAGTTCTTC CASSQDQRGGHNEQFF
14 NA NA TRBJ2-4 TRBV15 TGTGCCACCAGTAATCTCAGGGCGAAAAACATTCAGTACTTC CATSNLRAKNIQYF
12 NA NA TRBJ1-1 TRBV25-1 TGTGCCAGCAGTGATGGTCAGGGAAAAGCTTTCTTT CASSDGQGKAFF
15 TRBD1 NA TRBJ2-3 TRBV4-1 TGCGCCAGCAGCCAGAGGGACAGGGACGCAGATACGCAGTATTTT CASSQRDRDADTQYF
16 TRBD1 NA TRBJ1-5 TRBV5-6 TGTGCCAGCAGCTCCCAATGGACAGGGGACAATCAGCCCCAGCATTTT CASSSQWTGDNQPQHF
16 TRBD2 NA TRBJ2-5 TRBV5-4 TGTGCCAGCAGCTGGTCTACGGCGGGGGGTCAAGAGACCCAGTACTTC CASSWSTAGGQETQYF
15 TRBD1 NA TRBJ2-1 TRBV5-5 TGTGCCAGCAGCTTGGCCGGGACAGGAAACAATGAGCAGTTCTTC CASSLAGTGNNEQFF
14 NA NA TRBJ1-3 TRBV13 TGTGCCAGCAGCCCTTCAGGGGTCGGAAACACCATATATTTT CASSPSGVGNTIYF
12 NA NA TRBJ2-7 TRBV10-2 TGCGCCAGCAGTGAGTCAACGGGGGAGCAGTACTTC CASSESTGEQYF
14 TRBD2 NA TRBJ2-1 TRBV9 TGTGCCAGCAGCCCTTGGACTAGCGTGGATGAGCAGTTCTTC CASSPWTSVDEQFF
14 NA NA TRBJ1-3 TRBV7-9 TGTGCCAGCAGCCGGCAGGAGGCTGGAAACACCATATATTTT CASSRQEAGNTIYF
18 TRBD2 NA TRBJ2-1 TRBV25-1 TGTGCCAGCAGTGAAGAGTGGGCGGGGGGAAGCTCCTACAATGAGCAGTTCTTC CASSEEWAGGSSYNEQFF
15 NA NA TRBJ2-5 TRBV25-1 TGTGCCAGCAGTGAATGGCAGGGTTGGCAAGAGACCCAGTACTTC CASSEWQGWQETQYF
15 NA NA TRBJ1-4 TRBV14 TGTGCCAGCAGCCAAGTTGGGTGGAGCTCTGAAAAACTGTTTTTT CASSQVGWSSEKLFF